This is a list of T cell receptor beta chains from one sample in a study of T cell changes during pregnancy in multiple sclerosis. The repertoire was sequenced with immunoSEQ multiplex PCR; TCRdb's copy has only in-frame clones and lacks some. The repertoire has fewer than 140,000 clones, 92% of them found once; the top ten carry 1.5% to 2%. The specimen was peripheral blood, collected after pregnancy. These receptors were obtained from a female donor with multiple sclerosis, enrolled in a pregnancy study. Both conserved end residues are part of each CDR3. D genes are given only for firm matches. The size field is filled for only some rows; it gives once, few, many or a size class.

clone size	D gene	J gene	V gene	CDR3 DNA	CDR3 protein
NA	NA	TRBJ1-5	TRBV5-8	TGTGCCAGCAGCTTGGGGGCTAGCAATCAGCCCCAGCATTTT	CASSLGASNQPQHF
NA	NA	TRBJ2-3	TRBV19	TGTGCCAGCCAAAGGGGATTGGTAGGAGATACGCAGTATTTT	CASQRGLVGDTQYF
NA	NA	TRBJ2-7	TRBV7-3	TGTGCCAGCAGCTTAATGGGGCGGCCAAACGACGAGCAGTACTTC	CASSLMGRPNDEQYF
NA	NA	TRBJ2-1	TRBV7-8	TGTGCCAGCAGCTTAATCCCGGAGAGCTCCTACAATGAGCAGTTCTTC	CASSLIPESSYNEQFF
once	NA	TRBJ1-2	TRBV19	TGTGCCAGTAGTATAATCGGGGGTCAGAGAGCTAACTATGGCTACACCTTC	CASSIIGGQRANYGYTF
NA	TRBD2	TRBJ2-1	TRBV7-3	TGTGCCAGCAGCCCTAGCGGGAGCGCCCCCAGTCCCTACAATGAGCAGTTCTTC	CASSPSGSAPSPYNEQFF
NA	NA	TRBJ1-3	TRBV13	TGTGCCAGCAGCCCAAACAACGGGAACACCATATATTTT	CASSPNNGNTIYF
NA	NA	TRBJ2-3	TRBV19	TGTGCCAGTAGTTTCATCACAGATACGCAGTATTTT	CASSFITDTQYF
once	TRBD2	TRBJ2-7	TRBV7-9	TGTGCCAGCAGCGGCTCCGGGACTAGGAACGAGCAGTACTTC	CASSGSGTRNEQYF
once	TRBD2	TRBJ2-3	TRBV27	TGTGCCAGCAGTCGGACTAGGTCGGATACGCAGTATTTT	CASSRTRSDTQYF
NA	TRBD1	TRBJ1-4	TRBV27	TGTGCCAGCAGTAAGGGACAGGGGGCTGGGAAACTGTTTTTT	CASSKGQGAGKLFF
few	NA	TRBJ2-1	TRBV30	TGTGCCTGGTCTAAAGTGGGAGAGTACAATGAGCAGTTCTTC	CAWSKVGEYNEQFF
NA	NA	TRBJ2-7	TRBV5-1	TGCGCCAGCAGCTTGGCCGGGGTATACGAGCAGTACTTC	CASSLAGVYEQYF
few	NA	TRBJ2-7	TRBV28	TGTGCCAGCAGTTTATTCCGAGGGACCTACGAGCAGTACTTC	CASSLFRGTYEQYF
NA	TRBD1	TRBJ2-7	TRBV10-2	TGCGCCAAACACCGGGACAGGGGTTCCTACGAGCAGTACTTC	CAKHRDRGSYEQYF
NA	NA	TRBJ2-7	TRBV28	TGTGCCAGCAGTTTCCCGACAGGACCCTACGAGCAGTACTTC	CASSFPTGPYEQYF
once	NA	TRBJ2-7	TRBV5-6	TGTGCCAGCAGCTTTGGCGGGGGCCAGTACGAGCAGTACTTC	CASSFGGGQYEQYF
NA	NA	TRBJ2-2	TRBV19	TGTGCCAGTAGTATAGCTACCGGGGAGCTGTTTTTT	CASSIATGELFF
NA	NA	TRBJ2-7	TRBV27	TGTGCCAGCAGTTTGCGGAGGGACAGCAGGGAGCAGTACTTC	CASSLRRDSREQYF
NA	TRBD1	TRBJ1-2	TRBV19	TGTGCCAGTATCTCGGGTCGGGACAGGGAGGCTAACTATGGCTACACCTTC	CASISGRDREANYGYTF
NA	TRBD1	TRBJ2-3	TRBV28	TGTGCCAGCACTTTTATACAGGGGGGCGGCACAGATACGCAGTATTTT	CASTFIQGGGTDTQYF
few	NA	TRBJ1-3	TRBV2	TGTGCCAGCAGTGGCCGGGGATCAACTGGAAACACCATATATTTT	CASSGRGSTGNTIYF
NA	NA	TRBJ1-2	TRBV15	TGTGCCACCAGCAGTTTTCATCAGGGGAACTATGGCTACACCTTC	CATSSFHQGNYGYTF
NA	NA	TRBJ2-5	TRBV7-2	TGTGCCAGCAGCTTAGGACTAGGTCCACAAGAGACCCAGTACTTC	CASSLGLGPQETQYF
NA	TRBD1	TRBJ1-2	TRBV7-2	TGTGCCAGCAGCTTAGCCCGGGACAGGAACTATGGCTACACCTTC	CASSLARDRNYGYTF
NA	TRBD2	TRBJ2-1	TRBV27	TGTGCCAGCAGCCCCCGTAGACTAGCGGGAGGTGTGTACAATGAGCAGTTCTTC	CASSPRRLAGGVYNEQFF
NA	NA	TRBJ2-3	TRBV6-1	TGTGCCAGCAGTGAAGATCAGGGGAGCACAGATACGCAGTATTTT	CASSEDQGSTDTQYF
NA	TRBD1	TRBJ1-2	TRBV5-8	TGTGCCAGCAGCTTGGCGGACAGGGCTAACTATGGCTACACCTTC	CASSLADRANYGYTF
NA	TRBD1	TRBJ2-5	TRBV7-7	TGTGCCAGCAGCCGTGACAGGGAGGAGACCCAGTACTTC	CASSRDREETQYF
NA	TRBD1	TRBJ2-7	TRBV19	TGTGCCAGTTCCCCGGGACAGGCCGTCATGGAGCAGTACTTC	CASSPGQAVMEQYF
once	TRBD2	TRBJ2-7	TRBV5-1	TGCGCCAGCAGCCCAGGACTAGCGGGAGCCGAGCAGTACTTC	CASSPGLAGAEQYF
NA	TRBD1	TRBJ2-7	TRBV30	TGTGCCTGGAGCCGGGACAGGGTAGGCTACGAGCAGTACTTC	CAWSRDRVGYEQYF
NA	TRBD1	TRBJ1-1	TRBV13	TGTGCCAGCAGCTTAGTAGGGGTCAGGGGGGCTTTCTTT	CASSLVGVRGAFF
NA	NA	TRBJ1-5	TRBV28	TGTGCCAGCAGTTTATTGGTCAGGGGCGTGGAGCCCCAGCATTTT	CASSLLVRGVEPQHF
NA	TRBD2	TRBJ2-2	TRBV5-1	TGCGCCAGCAGCTTGGCGACGCGGGAGGGCACCGGGGAGCTGTTTTTT	CASSLATREGTGELFF
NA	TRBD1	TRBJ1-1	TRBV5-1	TGCGCCAGCAGCTTGGCAGGGGGTGGGAGCAACACTGAAGCTTTCTTT	CASSLAGGGSNTEAFF
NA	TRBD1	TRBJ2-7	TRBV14	TGTGCCAGCAGCCCCTGGGGGACAGGGGAAAACGAGCAGTACTTC	CASSPWGTGENEQYF
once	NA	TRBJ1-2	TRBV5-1	TGCGCCAGCAGCTTGGCGTCGGGAGGTGAGAGCTATGGCTACACCTTC	CASSLASGGESYGYTF
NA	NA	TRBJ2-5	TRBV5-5	TGTGCCAGCAGCTTGTCCCCAGGCCAAGAGACCCAGTACTTC	CASSLSPGQETQYF
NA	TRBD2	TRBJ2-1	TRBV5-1	TGCGCCAGCAGCTCCGGGACTAGCGGGGGGACTGAGCAGTTCTTC	CASSSGTSGGTEQFF
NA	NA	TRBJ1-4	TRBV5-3	TGTGCCAGAAGCTCCTCTTTACGGTGCGAAAAACTGTTTTTT	CARSSSLRCEKLFF
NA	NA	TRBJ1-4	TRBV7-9	TGTGCCAGCAGCTTAGGTAGCCGGGCTAATGAAAAACTGTTTTTT	CASSLGSRANEKLFF
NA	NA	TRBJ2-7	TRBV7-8	TGTGCCAGCAGCTTAGACTCAGGGGCTTTCGAGCAGTACTTC	CASSLDSGAFEQYF
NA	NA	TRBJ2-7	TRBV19	TGTGCCAGTAGTACCGGGGGGCCCTCCTCCTACGAGCAGTACTTC	CASSTGGPSSYEQYF
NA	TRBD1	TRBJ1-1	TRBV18	TGTGCCAGCTCACGAGGACAGGGCCCCATGAACACTGAAGCTTTCTTT	CASSRGQGPMNTEAFF
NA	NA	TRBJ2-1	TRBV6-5	TGTGCCAGCAGTCCCGGAGGAGCGGACTACAATGAGCAGTTCTTC	CASSPGGADYNEQFF
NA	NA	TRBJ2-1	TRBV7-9	TGTGCCAGCAGCCCCCGAGCCGAGCAGTTCTTC	CASSPRAEQFF
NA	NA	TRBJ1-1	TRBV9	TGTGCCAGCAGCCCCCGGACAGCGAACACTGAAGCTTTCTTT	CASSPRTANTEAFF
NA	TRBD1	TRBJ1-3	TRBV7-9	TGTGCCAGCAGCCGAATAGGGGCGACAGGGACTGGAAACACCATATATTTT	CASSRIGATGTGNTIYF
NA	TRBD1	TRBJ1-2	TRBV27	TGTGCCAGCAGTGATAGGGGGCGCAGTTATGGCTACACCTTC	CASSDRGRSYGYTF
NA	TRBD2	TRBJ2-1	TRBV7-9	TGTGCCAGCAGTCGCGCCGCCGGGACTAGCGGGGGGGAGCAGTTCTTC	CASSRAAGTSGGEQFF